This entry lists 10 T cell receptor beta chains sequenced from one sample in a study of tumor-infiltrating lymphocytes in primary liver carcinoma. Germline DNA was also extracted, while the blood RNA originated from unsorted whole blood. The input was approximately 500 ng total RNA; TCR beta cDNA was made from it with a constant-region primer. What produced the TCR beta libraries was three nested multiplex PCR rounds using slightly modified ARM-PCR. Use of TRBV1-TRBV30 forward primers with a C-beta reverse primer characterized the first two PCR rounds, which lasted 10 cycles each. MiXCR was run by TCRdb on the multiplex PCR reads, yielding one entry per CDR3 protein. The data contain fewer than 400,000 distinct CDR3 sequences, about 60% of them singletons. Sequenced sample: peripheral blood. These TCRs come from a man aged 35 to 55 with primary liver carcinoma and hepatitis B virus infection.

Concerning this clonotype: Germline is not matched at one junction end, which may reflect a read error. The chain recombines TRBV11-2 with TRBJ2-3, with TRBD2 identical over 9 bases. Germline CDR1 is SGHAT and CDR2 is FQNNGV. The CDR3 extends over 17 amino acids. The DNA for the CDR3 is TGTGTCAGCAGCTTAGATGGGGGTAGCGGGAGTGCAGATACGCAGTATTTT. Protein sequence: CVSSLDGGSGSADTQYF.

The rearrangement uses TRBV5-1 and TRBJ2-3; the D gene could be TRBD1 or TRBD2 (5 bases each). Germline assignment: CDR1 SGHRS and CDR2 YFSETQ. CDR3 length equals 14 residues. V lost 4 bases, J lost 2 bases, and 11 bases lay in between. The CDR3 loop is CASSPGTYTDTQYF. CDR3 nucleotides: TGCGCCAGCAGCCCCGGGACCTACACAGATACGCAGTATTTT.

This clonotype was recorded many times. The chain couples TRBV7-8 to TRBJ1-2; a possible D gene is TRBD1 (5 bases). Trimming shortened V by 1 base and J by 6 bases, and 15 bases separated the two germline ends. Per the germline V gene, CDR1 is SGHVS and CDR2 is FQNEAQ. CDR3 length equals 15 residues. The CDR3: CASSLEFGAGNGYTF. For the CDR3, the DNA is TGTGCCAGCAGCTTAGAGTTTGGGGCAGGGAATGGCTACACCTTC. The whole variable domain, remainder taken from reference TRBV7-8 and TRBJ1-2, is GAGVSQSPRYKVAKRGQDVALRCDPISGHVSLFWYQQALGQGPEFLTYFQNEAQLDKSGLPSDRFFAERPEGSVSTLKIQRTQQEDSAVYLCASSLEFGAGNGYTFGSGTRLTVV.

This chain links TRBV11-2 with TRBJ2-5; 9 nucleotides agree with TRBD2. This CDR3 region has 15 residues. Trimming took 2 bases from V and 4 from J; bases not matched to a gene: 5. Per germline, CDR1 SGHAT and CDR2 FQNNGV. The CDR3 loop is CASSLNSGSGETQYF. The CDR3, as DNA: TGTGCCAGCAGCTTAAATAGCGGGAGTGGAGAGACCCAGTACTTC. The variable domain in full, completed from reference TRBV11-2 and TRBJ2-5, reads EAGVAQSPRYKIIEKRQSVAFWCNPISGHATLYWYQQILGQGPKLLIQFQNNGVVDDSQLPKDRFSAERLKGVDSTLKIQPAKLEDSAVYLCASSLNSGSGETQYFGPGTRLLVL.

Regarding this clonotype: The junction differs from germline at one of its ends, possibly a read error. V usage is TRBV10-2 and J usage is TRBJ1-1; D gene ambiguous. The CDR3 runs 11 residues. CDR1 is WSHSY and CDR2 is SAAADI in the germline V gene. CDR3: CASSHLNEASF. Here the CDR3 DNA reads TGTGCCAGCAGCCACCTCAATGAAGCTTCCTTT.

This clonotype has only a few counts. The V and J genes are TRBV5-1 and TRBJ2-1; TRBD2 agrees at 10 bases. The germline V gene has CDR1 SGHRS and CDR2 YFSETQ. V trimming: 4 bases; J trimming: 7 bases; junction bases outside the gene matches: 8. The CDR3 totals 15 residues. The DNA for the CDR3 is TGCGCCAGCAGCCCACCCCTAGCGGGAGAAAATGAGCAGTTCTTC. Its protein product is CASSPPLAGENEQFF.

The rearrangement links TRBV25-1 to TRBJ2-7, with a weak D call TRBD1 (5 bases). Germline CDR1 MGHDK, CDR2 SYGVNS. The V and J ends lost 3 bases and 13 bases respectively, with 22 bases between them. The CDR3 sequence is 14 residues long. The CDR3 loop is CASSDRVRTYGQYF. The CDR3 nucleotides are TGTGCCAGCAGTGACAGGGTCCGTACCTACGGGCAATACTTC.

This sequence joins TRBV29-1 and TRBJ1-2; D is unresolved. The CDR3 spans 12 residues. CDR1 is SQVTM and CDR2 is ANQGSEA in the germline V gene. Trimming shortened V by 3 bases and J by 4 bases, and 9 bases separated the two germline ends. Written as DNA, the CDR3 is TGCAGCGTTGATGAGGATAGCTATGGCTACACCTTC. Its translation is CSVDEDSYGYTF.

Worth noting for this clonotype: This may arise from a read error, as a much more abundant clone is one base away. The gene calls are TRBV4-2 and TRBJ2-1, with TRBD2 as a possible D gene (5 bases). Germline V gene lookup returns CDR1 LGHNA and CDR2 YNFKEQ. Trimming removed 0 bases from V and 4 bases from J, with 19 bases in between. This CDR3 has 18 residues. The CDR3 region is CASSQDQLRDSRYNEQFF. CDR3 bases: TGTGCCAGCAGCCAAGACCAATTGAGGGATTCTAGATACAATGAGCAGTTCTTC.

Worth noting for this clonotype: One base away lies a much larger clone, so this may be a sequencing read error. The gene calls are TRBV6-2 or TRBV6-3 and TRBJ1-1; unclear D gene. This CDR3 is 13 amino acids long. Deletions cut 7 bases from V and 0 bases from J, with 9 bases between. CDR1 is MNHEY, CDR2 SVGEGT, per germline. The CDR3 spells CASKGVLNTEAFF. Written as DNA, the CDR3 is TGTGCCAGCAAGGGAGTCCTGAACACTGAAGCTTTCTTT.